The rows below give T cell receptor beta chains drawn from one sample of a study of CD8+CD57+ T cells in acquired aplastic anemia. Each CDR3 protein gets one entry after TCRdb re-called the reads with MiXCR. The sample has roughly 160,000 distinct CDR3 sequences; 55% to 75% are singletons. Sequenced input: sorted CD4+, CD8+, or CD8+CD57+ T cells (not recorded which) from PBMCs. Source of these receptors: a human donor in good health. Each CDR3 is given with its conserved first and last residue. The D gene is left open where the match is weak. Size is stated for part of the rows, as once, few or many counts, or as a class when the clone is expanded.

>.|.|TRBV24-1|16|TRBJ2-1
CATSDLVGSSYNEQFF
TGTGCCACCAGTGATTTGGTCGGGAGCTCCTACAATGAGCAGTTCTTC
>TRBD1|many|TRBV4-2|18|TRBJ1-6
CASSRGGPGSSYNSPLHF
TGTGCCAGCAGCCGAGGGGGCCCAGGAAGCTCCTATAATTCACCCCTCCACTTT
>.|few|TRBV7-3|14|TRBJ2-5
CASSLARGQETQYF
TGTGCCAGCAGCTTAGCTCGCGGGCAAGAGACCCAGTACTTC
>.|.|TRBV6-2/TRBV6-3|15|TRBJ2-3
CASSYGGARTDTQYF
TGTGCCAGCAGTTACGGGGGGGCCCGCACAGATACGCAGTATTTT
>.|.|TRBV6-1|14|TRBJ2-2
CASSEGLDTGELFF
TGTGCCAGCAGTGAAGGACTAGACACCGGGGAGCTGTTTTTT
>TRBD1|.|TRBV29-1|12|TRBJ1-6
CSVSTGESPLHF
TGCAGCGTGAGCACAGGGGAATCACCCCTCCACTTT
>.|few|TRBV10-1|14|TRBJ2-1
CASSESLHWNEQFF
TGCGCCAGCAGTGAGAGTCTCCACTGGAATGAGCAGTTCTTC
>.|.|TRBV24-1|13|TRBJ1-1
CATRDGINTEAFF
TGTGCCACCAGAGACGGTATAAACACTGAAGCTTTCTTT
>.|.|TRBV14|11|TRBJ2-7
CASSQRLFVYF
TGTGCCAGCAGCCAGAGACTCTTCGTCTACTTC
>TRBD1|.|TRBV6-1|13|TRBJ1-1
CATLQGAHTEAFF
TGTGCCACATTACAGGGGGCCCACACTGAAGCTTTCTTT
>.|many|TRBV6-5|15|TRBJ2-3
CASSTGPYQPDTQYF
TGTGCCAGCAGTACGGGACCCTACCAGCCAGATACGCAGTATTTT
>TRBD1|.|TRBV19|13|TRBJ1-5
CASNWDRNQPQHF
TGTGCCAGTAACTGGGACAGAAATCAGCCCCAGCATTTT
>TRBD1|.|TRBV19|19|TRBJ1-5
CASSNPTGDRGYSNQPQHF
TGTGCCAGTAGTAACCCGACAGGGGACAGGGGGTATAGCAATCAGCCCCAGCATTTT
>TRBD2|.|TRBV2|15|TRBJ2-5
CASSVGSGGGETQYF
TGTGCCAGCAGTGTCGGCAGCGGGGGGGGGGAGACCCAGTACTTC
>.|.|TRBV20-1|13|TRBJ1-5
CSAPSGDNQPQHF
TGCAGTGCCCCTTCCGGGGACAATCAGCCCCAGCATTTT
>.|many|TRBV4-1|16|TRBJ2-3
CASSRDGRPSTDTQYF
TGCGCCAGCAGCCGTGACGGACGGCCTAGCACAGATACGCAGTATTTT
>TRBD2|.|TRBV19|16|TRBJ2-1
CASRSGLADPGNEQFF
TGTGCCAGTCGATCGGGACTAGCGGATCCGGGCAATGAGCAGTTCTTC
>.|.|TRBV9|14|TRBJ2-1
CASSVGPGSNEQFF
TGTGCCAGCAGCGTAGGTCCGGGAAGCAATGAGCAGTTCTTC